Below, 14 T cell receptor beta chains from the same sample are listed, as sequenced in a study of brain T cells in children with intractable seizures. Using immunoSEQ multiplex PCR, the repertoire was profiled, and TCRdb retains in-frame clones only, with some absent. The table records 75,000 to 80,000 clones, under 95% of them present only once. Sequenced here: peripheral blood, sampled at surgery. The origin of the receptors is a boy less than two years old with tuberous sclerosis and intractable seizures.

This clone was found once. The rearrangement joins TRBV7-9 to TRBJ2-1, with 8 bases lining up with TRBD1. The germline CDR1 and CDR2 sequences are SEHNR and FQNEAQ (reference sequence). The CDR3 sequence is 15 residues long. Germline trimming cut 3 bases from V and 8 bases from J; bases unmatched to any gene: 9. The CDR3 here is CASSFPRTGPHEQFF. The CDR3 nucleotides read TGTGCCAGCAGCTTCCCCCGGACAGGGCCCCATGAGCAGTTCTTC.

The V and J genes are TRBV11-2 and TRBJ1-2, with a weak D call TRBD1 (5 bases). The V end lost 0 bases, the J end lost 2 bases, and 7 bases lay between the germline ends. Germline V CDR1 and CDR2: SGHAT, FQNNGV. This CDR3 spans 14 amino acids. As DNA, the CDR3 is TGTGCCAGCAGCTTAGATCGACAGAACTATGGCTACACCTTC. This sequence encodes CASSLDRQNYGYTF.

The genes are TRBV28 and TRBJ2-7; 7 positions agree with TRBD2. With 4 bases clipped from V and 5 bases from J, the junction kept 14 bases outside the gene matches. The CDR3 runs 16 residues. The germline CDR1 and CDR2 sequences are MDHEN and SYDVKM. The CDR3 here is CASSSPRGGSNHEQYF. As DNA, the CDR3 is TGTGCCAGCAGTTCCCCCCGGGGCGGGAGTAACCACGAGCAGTACTTC.

The chain is built from TRBV5-1 and TRBJ2-2, with TRBD2 as a possible D gene (5 bases). Trimming pared 0 bases from V and 4 bases from J, leaving 13 bases between. The CDR3 runs to 16 residues. CDR1 and CDR2 (germline): SGHRS, YFSETQ. DNA for the CDR3: TGCGCCAGCAGCTTGGTATCGGGATTAGGCACCGGGGAGCTGTTTTTT. Amino acid sequence: CASSLVSGLGTGELFF.

The chain employs TRBV30 and TRBJ2-1; maybe TRBD2 (5 bases). CDR1 and CDR2 (germline): GTSNPN, SVGIG (reference sequence). V was clipped by 1 base and J by 4 bases, with 11 bases between them. The CDR3 length is 14 residues. The CDR3 here is CAWSALTSYNEQFF. In DNA form, the CDR3 reads TGTGCCTGGAGTGCCTTAACTAGTTACAATGAGCAGTTCTTC.

The chain combines TRBV5-5 with TRBJ1-1; D gene uncertain. Trimming cost V 4 bases and J 2 bases, with 15 bases left between them. From germline, CDR1 is SGHKS and CDR2 YYEKEE (reference sequence). The CDR3 length is 15 residues. DNA for the CDR3: TGTGCCAGCAGCCCCGGAGATAGGTTAAACACTGAAGCTTTCTTT. This translates into CASSPGDRLNTEAFF.

This sequence joins TRBV7-9 and TRBJ2-5, with D perhaps TRBD2 (5 bases). The CDR3 has 15 residues. CDR1 and CDR2 from the germline V gene are SEHNR and FQNEAQ (reference sequence). V lost 2 bases and J lost 5, with 15 bases in between. The chain's CDR3 is CASSLFFEAGETQYF. The DNA for the CDR3 is TGTGCCAGCAGCTTATTTTTTGAGGCGGGTGAGACCCAGTACTTC. Full variable domain (outside the CDR3, taken from reference TRBV7-9 and TRBJ2-5): DTGVSQNPRHKITKRGQNVTFRCDPISEHNRLYWYRQTLGQGPEFLTYFQNEAQLEKSRLLSDRFSAERPKGSFSTLEIQRTEQGDSAMYLCASSLFFEAGETQYFGPGTRLLVL.

This clone appeared a single time. The rearrangement uses TRBV28 and TRBJ2-7; D is perhaps TRBD2 (5 bases). This CDR3 has 15 amino acids. Germline values: CDR1 MDHEN, CDR2 SYDVKM. V lost 6 bases to trimming and J lost 3 bases, with 18 bases between them. The CDR3 is CASRPGLISGYEQYF. CDR3 DNA sequence: TGTGCCAGCAGACCCGGACTCATTAGTGGCTACGAGCAGTACTTC.

This rearrangement joins TRBV30 to TRBJ2-3; 9 bases match TRBD1. This CDR3 has 14 amino acids. V was clipped by 5 bases and J by 3 bases; unmatched bases: 6. Germline CDR1 reads GTSNPN; CDR2 reads SVGIG (reference sequence). The CDR3 sequence is CAWAGTGLTDTQYF. The CDR3 nucleotides are TGTGCCTGGGCCGGGACAGGGCTTACAGATACGCAGTATTTT.

This clone has a single count. The V call is TRBV30, the J call TRBJ1-3; D uncertain. Trimming took 0 bases from V and 4 from J, leaving 13 bases between them. This CDR3 comprises 15 residues. Germline V gene data show CDR1 as GTSNPN and CDR2 as SVGIG (reference sequence). The CDR3 bases are TGTGCCTGGAGTGTGGAGGAACTATCGGGAAACACCATATATTTT. As protein: CAWSVEELSGNTIYF.

Of note for this clone: The junction departs from germline at one end; a sequencing error may be responsible. The CDR3 reads CASSTKTSGRAGRDF. The CDR3 bases are TGTGCCAGCAGTACGAAGACTAGCGGGAGAGCCGGTCGGGACTTC. The chain joins TRBV6-6 to TRBJ2-5, with TRBD2 identical over 12 bases. CDR3 length: 15 amino acids. The germline CDR1 and CDR2 sequences are MNHNY and SVGAGI (reference sequence).

The rearrangement uses TRBV27 and TRBJ1-3; TRBD1 matches 10 bases. CDR3 size: 18 residues. Germline CDR1 reads MNHEY; CDR2 reads SMNVEV (reference sequence). With 5 bases clipped from V and 1 base from J, the junction kept 11 bases outside the gene matches. The CDR3 loop reads CASSLKPPGQGSGNTIYF. CDR3 DNA: TGTGCCAGCAGTCTCAAACCTCCGGGACAGGGGTCTGGAAACACCATATATTTT.

This chain's CDR3 is CASRGTATSTDTQYF. DNA of the CDR3: TGTGCCAGCAGGGGGACAGCAACAAGCACAGATACGCAGTATTTT. The chain uses TRBV6-6 and TRBJ2-3; TRBD1 matches 7 bases. With 6 bases clipped from V and 0 bases from J, the junction kept 6 bases outside the gene matches. From germline, CDR1 is MNHNY and CDR2 SVGAGI (reference sequence). This CDR3 region has 15 residues.

This rearrangement joins TRBV20-1 to TRBJ2-1; 10 nucleotides match TRBD2. CDR3 length: 15 residues. V lost 3 bases, J lost 2 bases, and 4 bases stayed unmatched. Germline lookup yields CDR1 DFQATT and CDR2 SNEGSKA (reference sequence). The CDR3 region has the DNA TGCAGTGCTAGTAAACTAGCGGGAACCTACAATGAGCAGTTCTTC. Protein product: CSASKLAGTYNEQFF.